The clone carrying this TCR beta chain was counted between two and nine times. Antigen: not known. The CDR3 is 14 residues long. The germline V gene has CDR1 MNHNS and CDR2 SASEGT. The V end was cut by 2 bases, the J end by 4 bases, with 11 bases between. Primers: 60 Vbeta forward and 13 Jbeta reverse. The data were produced by immunoSEQ multiplex PCR, yet TCRdb's version contains in-frame clones alone and is incomplete. The sample comprises some 110,000 clones, over 60% of which are singletons, and around 8.5% rests with the top ten. The entry originates in a study of cytomegalovirus exposure and HLA in healthy donors. Study-wide results and limits: A later examination showed that TCR association rates differed by HLA locus, with DRB1 most and HLA-C fewest. Apparent HLA restriction characterized most CMV-associated TCR beta chains in a later analysis. 87-base-pair reads could not separate some V segments, including TRBV6-2 and TRBV6-3.

This TCR was sampled from a man aged 35-49 years in good health and CMV-seropositive. Material for sequencing was PBMCs. The chain is built from TRBV6-1 and TRBJ2-5; D is perhaps TRBD2 (6 bases). The CDR3 is CASSEWRVGETQYF. The CDR3 DNA reads TGTGCCAGCAGTGAATGGAGGGTTGGAGAGACCCAGTACTTC.